This T cell receptor beta chain was identified during a study of blood T cell repertoires in COVID-19. Whole-study context: The study drew acute and convalescent COVID-19 samples from the United States, Italy and Spain. T cells, B-cell-depleted T cells, or PBMCs supplied cDNA or gDNA.

CDR1 is SGHTA and CDR2 is FQGTGA in the germline V gene. This CDR3 region has 17 residues. With V trimmed by 5 bases and J by 5 bases, 11 bases remained unmatched. As originally analysed: Using reference gene primer amplification, nucleated cell counts were estimated. Clones were sequenced by immunoSEQ multiplex PCR, and TCRdb holds only the in-frame ones, with some missing. Clone size and the V and J calls come from that table; the DNA yielded D and trimming. The table includes over 20,000 clones, around 83% detected once. Sequencing used peripheral blood. The rearrangement joins TRBV7-3 to TRBJ2-5, with TRBD2 identical over 13 bases. The receptor's source is a man in his 70s with acute or convalescent COVID-19. The CDR3 nucleotides read TGTGCCAGCAGCCCTCTCCTACGGACTAGCGGGAGTGAGACCCAGTACTTC. It translates to CASSPLLRTSGSETQYF.